The 2 T cell receptor beta chains in this list originate from one sample, sequenced in a study of blood T cells in healthy people across ages. Primed by a sample-barcoded 5' primer and a J-beta primer mix, a second PCR proceeded for about 6 to 11 cycles. A single record per CDR3 protein comes from TCRdb applying MiXCR to the 5' RACE reads. The table includes 1.5 million to 2 million distinct CDR3 sequences, approximately 30% detected once. Input material: blood. These receptors were collected from a woman younger than 45 in good health.

This clonotype was counted at least ten times. The chain has TRBV7-9 and TRBJ2-5; the match to TRBD2 covers 7 bases. Germline V lookup: CDR1 SEHNR, CDR2 FQNEAQ (reference sequence). The CDR3 is 13 amino acids. V shed 8 bases and J 1 base; nucleotides not matched to a gene: 4. This CDR3 reads CASGTGGQETQYF. CDR3 sequence (DNA): TGTGCCAGCGGCACGGGGGGCCAAGAGACCCAGTACTTC.

This clonotype was recorded at least ten times. The chain combines TRBV7-9 with TRBJ1-2, with 7 nucleotides matching TRBD1. CDR1 and CDR2 (germline): SEHNR, FQNEAQ (reference sequence). The V and J ends lost 0 bases and 7 bases, in that order; junction bases with no gene match: 2. The CDR3 has 13 residues. The CDR3 loop is CASSLAGTVGYTF. The CDR3 nucleotides read TGTGCCAGCAGCTTAGCCGGGACAGTTGGCTACACCTTC.